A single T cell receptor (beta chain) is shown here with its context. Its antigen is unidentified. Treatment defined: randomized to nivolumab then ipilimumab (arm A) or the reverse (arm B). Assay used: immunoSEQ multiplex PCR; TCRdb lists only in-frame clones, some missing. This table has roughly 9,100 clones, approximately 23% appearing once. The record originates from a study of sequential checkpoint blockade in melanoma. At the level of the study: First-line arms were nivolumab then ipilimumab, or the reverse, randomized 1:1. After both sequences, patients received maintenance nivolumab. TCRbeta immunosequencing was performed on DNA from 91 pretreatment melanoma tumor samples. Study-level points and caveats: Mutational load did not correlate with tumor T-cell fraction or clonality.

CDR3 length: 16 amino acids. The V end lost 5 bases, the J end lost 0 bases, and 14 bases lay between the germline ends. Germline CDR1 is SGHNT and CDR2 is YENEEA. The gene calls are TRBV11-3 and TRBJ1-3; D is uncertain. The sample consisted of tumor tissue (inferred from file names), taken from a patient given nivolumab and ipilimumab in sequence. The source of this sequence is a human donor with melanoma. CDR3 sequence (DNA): TGTGCCAGCAGCGAACCCCGGGCTTTCTCTGGAAACACCATATATTTT. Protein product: CASSEPRAFSGNTIYF.